Sequencing of this T cell receptor beta chain was carried out in a study of post-analysis software for immune sequencing data. Points from the study as a whole: Under the F measure, samples that were prepared in one batch clustered strongly together. Controls' normalized Chao1 diversity significantly exceeded that of multiple sclerosis patients. When patients were compared with controls, 4 or 5 TRBV segments were more frequent, TRBV5-6, TRBV5-1 and TRBV20-1 among them.

Unique-molecular-identifier-tagged TCR beta cDNA libraries were used. Researchers reported 400,000 to 550,000 cDNA molecules coming from roughly 0.93 to 9.6 million T cells. MiXCR, applied by TCRdb to the PCR reads, yields one record per CDR3 protein. This table holds about 570,000 distinct CDR3 sequences, around 36% found once. Germline-derived CDR1 and CDR2 are DFQATT and SNEGSKA (reference sequence). This CDR3 is built from 16 residues. Germline trimming cut 4 bases from V and 3 bases from J; bases unmatched to any gene: 10. This clonotype was seen only a few times. Its antigen is still unknown. The sample taken for sequencing was blood. V is TRBV20-1 and J is TRBJ2-1; 9 nucleotides agree with TRBD2. This clonotype was obtained from a girl aged 2-17 years with multiple sclerosis. The CDR3 sequence is CSATTLAGDLYNEQFF. In DNA, the CDR3 is TGCAGTGCTACCACCTTAGCGGGGGACCTCTACAATGAGCAGTTCTTC.